This TCR beta chain was profiled in a study of beta chain features in type 1 diabetes (dated by TCRdb to about 2018). Study-wide context: No differences in mean age, gender distribution, total cell number or subset yield were found between patients and healthy donors. A total of around 110,000,000 sorted cells were examined across all samples, and RNA yield correlated strongly with the number of cells per subset. The study compared the TCRB repertoires of sorted circulating CD4+ T cell subsets in recently diagnosed type 1 diabetes patients with those in matched healthy donors. Whereas all 28 donors provided naive and central memory subsets, regulatory and stem cell-like memory subsets were isolated from just 8 patients and roughly eight healthy donors. The research as a whole found: Naive, central memory and regulatory TCRB repertoires appeared more similar among patients than among healthy donors. Shorter templates might be favored by PCR, yet because patient and control samples were amplified and corrected together, any such skew would affect both groups equally. At VDJ recombination sites, type 1 diabetes patients had fewer insertions and more deleted nucleotides, which implies abnormalities in thymic rearrangement. A moderate but significant shortening of TCRB CDR3 length was observed in type 1 diabetes patients in all four CD4+ subsets. Because cDNA rather than genomic DNA was sequenced, highly expressing activated cells could have been over-represented, although no difference in activation and CD3 levels was found between groups. Only small numbers of individuals were included in the HLA sub-analyses, which left unresolved whether HLA type had any influence on TCRB rearrangement.

Each donor gave one peripheral blood draw, approximately 0.11 L on average, collected into heparinised tubes. A BD FACSAria II and a panel including CD45RO, CCR7, CD25, CD127, CD95 and CD27 were used to sort naive, central memory, regulatory and stem cell-like memory CD4+ T cells. All sorted populations exceeded 95% purity. PBMCs were isolated immediately by Lymphoprep density gradient centrifugation and stained directly without culture. Samples were stained and sorted in pairs, with one healthy donor and one patient per experiment, so that batch effects were minimized. All of the isolated RNA was reverse transcribed with the High Capacity cDNA Reverse Transcription Kit, so expressed TCRB transcripts were sequenced. Deep immunoSEQ sequencing was performed on naive, central memory and regulatory T cell samples, with an average of roughly 3.3 million total reads per sample. After sorted cells were lysed in RLT buffer, RNA was extracted with DNase-treated RNeasy Micro or Mini kits, with the choice depending on cell number. Each cell subset was processed separately to prevent cross-contamination, with patient and healthy donor samples processed together. TCRB sequences were amplified from cDNA with the immunoSEQ multiplex PCR, producing 87-bp fragments spanning the CDR3 region. Sequencing of the amplicons was performed on the Illumina HiSeq platform. As for the authors' bioinformatics: PCR bias was corrected computationally using synthetic template baselines, and reads within Hamming distance 2 were collapsed, with unmergeable singletons discarded. Reads were aligned against IMGT to assign V, D and J genes, CDR3 length and insertions or deletions at six rearrangement sites. Within each subset, clonotype counts were normalized to sorted cell number, after which true diversity and Gini coefficients were computed with the tcR R package. The overlap coefficient, calculated on TCRB nucleotide sequences, was used to measure repertoire sharing. Drawn from immuneACCESS, this table holds only the in-frame rearrangements with V and J called that TCRdb kept. Clones are partly lost; checked studies trace under half to an unresolved V gene and leave the rest unexplained. V, J and clone size are taken as reported in that table, and D and trimming were inferred from the DNA itself. This sample has approximately 170,000 clones in its table, and 7.5% to 10% of those were observed once. In total, the top ten clones hold 2% to 2.5% of the sample.

Regarding this clone: It has no known antigen specificity. Per-nucleotide qualities are absent, and no much larger clonotype sits a single base away.

The germline V gene gives CDR1 as MGHDK and CDR2 as SYGVNS. The CDR3 covers 15 residues, taking in both the cysteine and the phenylalanine. Just CDR3 DNA is preserved here, 45 bases in frame from base 1. This receptor chain uses TRBV25-1 and TRBJ1-5; the D region possibly corresponds to TRBD1 (5 bases align). Sequencing was performed on central memory CD4+ T cells from blood. This receptor was identified in a woman aged 18-35 years in good health. The sequence in DNA is TGTGCGAGTCGGGGAGGGGCAGATAGCAATCAGCCCCAGCATTTT. This sequence encodes CASRGGADSNQPQHF. With all but the CDR3 taken from the reference TRBV25-1 and TRBJ1-5 genes, the full variable domain is: EADIYQTPRYLVIGTGKKITLECSQTMGHDKMYWYQQDPGMELHLIHYSYGVNSTEKGDLSSESTVSRIRTEHFPLTLESARPSHTSQYLCASRGGADSNQPQHFGDGTRLSIL.